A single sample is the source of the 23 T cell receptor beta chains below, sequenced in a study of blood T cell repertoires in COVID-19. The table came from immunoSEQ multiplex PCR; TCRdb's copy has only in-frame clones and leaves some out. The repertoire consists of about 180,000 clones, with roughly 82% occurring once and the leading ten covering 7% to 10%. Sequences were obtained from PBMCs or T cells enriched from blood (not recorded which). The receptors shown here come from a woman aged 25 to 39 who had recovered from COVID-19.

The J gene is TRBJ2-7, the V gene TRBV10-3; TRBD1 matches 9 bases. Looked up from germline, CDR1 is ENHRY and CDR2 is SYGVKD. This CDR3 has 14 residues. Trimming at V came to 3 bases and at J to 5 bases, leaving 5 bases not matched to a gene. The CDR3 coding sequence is TGTGCCATCAGTGATCGTACAGGGGGCCACGAGCAGTACTTC. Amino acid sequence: CAISDRTGGHEQYF.

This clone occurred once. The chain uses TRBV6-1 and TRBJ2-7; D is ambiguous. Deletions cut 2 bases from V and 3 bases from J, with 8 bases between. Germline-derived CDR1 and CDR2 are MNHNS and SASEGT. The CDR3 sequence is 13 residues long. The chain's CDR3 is CASSETAYYEQYF. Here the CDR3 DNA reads TGTGCCAGCAGTGAAACCGCCTACTACGAGCAGTACTTC.

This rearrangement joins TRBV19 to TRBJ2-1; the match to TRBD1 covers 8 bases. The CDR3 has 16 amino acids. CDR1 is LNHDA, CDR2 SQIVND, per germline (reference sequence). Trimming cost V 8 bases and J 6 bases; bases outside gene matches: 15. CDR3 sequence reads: CASRFETGATTNEQFF. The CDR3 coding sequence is TGTGCCAGTCGATTCGAGACAGGGGCTACGACCAATGAGCAGTTCTTC. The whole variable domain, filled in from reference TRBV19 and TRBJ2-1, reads DGGITQSPKYLFRKEGQNVTLSCEQNLNHDAMYWYRQDPGQGLRLIYYSQIVNDFQKGDIAEGYSVSREKKESFPLTVTSAQKNPTAFYLCASRFETGATTNEQFFGPGTRLTVL.

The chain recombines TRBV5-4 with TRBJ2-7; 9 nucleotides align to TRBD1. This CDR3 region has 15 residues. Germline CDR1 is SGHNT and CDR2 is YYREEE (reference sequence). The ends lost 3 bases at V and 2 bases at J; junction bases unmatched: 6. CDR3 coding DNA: TGTGCCAGCAGCTACGGGGACAGGGTGGCCTACGAGCAGTACTTC. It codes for CASSYGDRVAYEQYF. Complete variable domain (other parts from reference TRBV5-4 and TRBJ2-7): ETGVTQSPTHLIKTRGQQVTLRCSSQSGHNTVSWYQQALGQGPQFIFQYYREEENGRGNFPPRFSGLQFPNYSSELNVNALELDDSALYLCASSYGDRVAYEQYFGPGTRLTVT.

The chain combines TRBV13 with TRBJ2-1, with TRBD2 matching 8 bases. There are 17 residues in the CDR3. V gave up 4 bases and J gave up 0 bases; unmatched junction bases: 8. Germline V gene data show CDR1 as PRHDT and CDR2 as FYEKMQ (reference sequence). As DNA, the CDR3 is TGTGCCAGCAGCTCCGAGGGCGGGAGGAGCTCCTACAATGAGCAGTTCTTC. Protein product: CASSSEGGRSSYNEQFF.

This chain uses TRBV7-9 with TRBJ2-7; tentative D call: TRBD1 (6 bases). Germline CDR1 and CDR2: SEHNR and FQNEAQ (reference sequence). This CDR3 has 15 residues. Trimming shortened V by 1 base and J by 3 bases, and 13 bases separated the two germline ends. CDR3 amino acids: CASSLVTGTRYEQYF. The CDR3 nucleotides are TGTGCCAGCAGCTTAGTTACAGGGACACGCTACGAGCAGTACTTC.

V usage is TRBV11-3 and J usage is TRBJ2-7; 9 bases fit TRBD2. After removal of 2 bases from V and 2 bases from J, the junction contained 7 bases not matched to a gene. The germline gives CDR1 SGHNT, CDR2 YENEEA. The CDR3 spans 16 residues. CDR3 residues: CASSLCAPSGTYEQYF. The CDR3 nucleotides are TGTGCCAGCAGCTTATGCGCCCCTAGCGGGACCTACGAGCAGTACTTC.

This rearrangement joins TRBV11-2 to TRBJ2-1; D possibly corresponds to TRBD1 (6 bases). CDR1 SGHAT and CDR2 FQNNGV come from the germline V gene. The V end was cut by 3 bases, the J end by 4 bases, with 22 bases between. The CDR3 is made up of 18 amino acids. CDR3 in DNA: TGTGCCAGCAGCTTTCCCAGAGGGGGTCTACCCTTATACAATGAGCAGTTCTTC. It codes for CASSFPRGGLPLYNEQFF.

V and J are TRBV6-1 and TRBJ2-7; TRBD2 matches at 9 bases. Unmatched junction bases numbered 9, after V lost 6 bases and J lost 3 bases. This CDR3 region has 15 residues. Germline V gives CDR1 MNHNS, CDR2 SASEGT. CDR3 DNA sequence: TGTGCCAGCAGAGAACGGAGCGGGAGGTACTACGAGCAGTACTTC. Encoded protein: CASRERSGRYYEQYF.

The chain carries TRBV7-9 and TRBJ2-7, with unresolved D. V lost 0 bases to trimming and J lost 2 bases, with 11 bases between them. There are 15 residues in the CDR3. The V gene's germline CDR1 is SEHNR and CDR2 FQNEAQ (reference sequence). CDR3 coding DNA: TGTGCCAGCAGCTTAGCGGATAGCCCTGCCTACGAGCAGTACTTC. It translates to CASSLADSPAYEQYF.

CDR3 coding DNA: TGCGCCAGCAGTGGGGCAGCAAACTACGAGCAGTACTTC. Translated: CASSGAANYEQYF. The chain combines TRBV10-1 with TRBJ2-7; no reliable D call. The CDR3 spans 13 residues. Germline V CDR1 and CDR2: WNHNN, SYGVQD (reference sequence). The V end lost 4 bases, the J end lost 3 bases, and 10 bases lay between the germline ends.

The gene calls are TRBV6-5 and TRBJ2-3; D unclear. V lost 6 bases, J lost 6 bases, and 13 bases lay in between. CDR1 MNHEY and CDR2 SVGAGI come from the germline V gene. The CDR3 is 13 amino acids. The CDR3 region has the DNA TGTGCCAGCAGCTCCTTTGTGGAGGATACGCAGTATTTT. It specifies CASSSFVEDTQYF.

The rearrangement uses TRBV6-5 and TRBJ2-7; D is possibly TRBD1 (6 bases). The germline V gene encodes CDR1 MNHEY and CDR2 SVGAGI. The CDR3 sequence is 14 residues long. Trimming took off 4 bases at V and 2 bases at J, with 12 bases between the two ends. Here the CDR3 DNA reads TGTGCCAGCAGTTCCCGGGACACGGCCTACGAGCAGTACTTC. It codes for CASSSRDTAYEQYF.

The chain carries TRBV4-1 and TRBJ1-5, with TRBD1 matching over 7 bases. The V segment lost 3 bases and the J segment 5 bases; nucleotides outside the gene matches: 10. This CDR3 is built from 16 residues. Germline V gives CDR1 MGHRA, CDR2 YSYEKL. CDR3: CASSQAGGQSDQPQHF. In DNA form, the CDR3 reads TGCGCCAGCAGCCAGGCCGGGGGACAGTCGGATCAGCCCCAGCATTTT.

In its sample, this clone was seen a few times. This chain's CDR3 is CASSAGSSGNTIYF. Here the CDR3 DNA reads TGTGCCAGCAGTGCGGGGAGCTCTGGAAACACCATATATTTT. The chain combines TRBV2 with TRBJ1-3; no reliable D call. The V gene's germline CDR1 is SNHLY and CDR2 FYNNEI. There are 14 residues in the CDR3. Trimming took off 4 bases at V and 0 bases at J, with 7 bases between the two ends.

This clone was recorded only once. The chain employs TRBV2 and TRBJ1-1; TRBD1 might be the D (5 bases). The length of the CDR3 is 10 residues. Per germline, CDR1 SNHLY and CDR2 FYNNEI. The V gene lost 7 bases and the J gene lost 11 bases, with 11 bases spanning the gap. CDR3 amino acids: CASKGVGAFF. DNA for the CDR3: TGTGCCAGCAAAGGGGTCGGGGCTTTCTTT.

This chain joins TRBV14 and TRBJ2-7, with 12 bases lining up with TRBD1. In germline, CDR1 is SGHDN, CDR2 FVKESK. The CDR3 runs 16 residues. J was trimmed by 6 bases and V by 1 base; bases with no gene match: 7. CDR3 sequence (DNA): TGTGCCAGCAGCCAAGGTTGGGGGACAGGGGGCTTCGAGCAGTACTTC. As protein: CASSQGWGTGGFEQYF. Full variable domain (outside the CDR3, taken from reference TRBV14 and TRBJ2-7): EAGVTQFPSHSVIEKGQTVTLRCDPISGHDNLYWYRRVMGKEIKFLLHFVKESKQDESGMPNNRFLAERTGGTYSTLKVQPAELEDSGVYFCASSQGWGTGGFEQYFGPGTRLTVT.

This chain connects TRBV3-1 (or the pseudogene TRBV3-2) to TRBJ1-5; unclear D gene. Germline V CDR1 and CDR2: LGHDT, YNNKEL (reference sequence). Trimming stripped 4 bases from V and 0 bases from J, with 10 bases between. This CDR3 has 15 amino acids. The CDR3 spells CASSLSGNSNQPQHF. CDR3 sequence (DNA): TGTGCCAGCAGCCTCAGCGGAAATAGCAATCAGCCCCAGCATTTT.

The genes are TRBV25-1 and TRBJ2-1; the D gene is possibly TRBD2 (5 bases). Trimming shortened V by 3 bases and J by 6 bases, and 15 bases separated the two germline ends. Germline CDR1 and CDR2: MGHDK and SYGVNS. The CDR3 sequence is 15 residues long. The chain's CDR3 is CASSDSLTRPNEQFF. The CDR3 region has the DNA TGTGCCAGCAGTGACTCCCTCACTAGGCCCAATGAGCAGTTCTTC.

This CDR3 reads CASSALGREVTDTQYF. CDR3 nucleotide sequence: TGTGCCAGCAGCGCCCTTGGGCGGGAGGTCACAGATACGCAGTATTTT. The J gene is TRBJ2-3, the V gene TRBV7-9; 8 bases map to TRBD2. The CDR3 is made up of 16 amino acids. The germline gives CDR1 SEHNR, CDR2 FQNEAQ (reference sequence). V shed 5 bases, J shed 2 bases, and the junction held 9 bases outside the gene matches.

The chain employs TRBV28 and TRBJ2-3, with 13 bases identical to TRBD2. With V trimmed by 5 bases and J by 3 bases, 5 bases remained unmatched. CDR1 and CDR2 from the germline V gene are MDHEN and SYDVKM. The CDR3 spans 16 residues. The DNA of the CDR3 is TGTGCCAGCAGTAGCACTAGCGGGAGGGTTACAGATACGCAGTATTTT. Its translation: CASSSTSGRVTDTQYF. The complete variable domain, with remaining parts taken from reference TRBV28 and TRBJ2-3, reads DVKVTQSSRYLVKRTGEKVFLECVQDMDHENMFWYRQDPGLGLRLIYFSYDVKMKEKGDIPEGYSVSREKKERFSLILESASTNQTSMYLCASSSTSGRVTDTQYFGPGTRLTVL.

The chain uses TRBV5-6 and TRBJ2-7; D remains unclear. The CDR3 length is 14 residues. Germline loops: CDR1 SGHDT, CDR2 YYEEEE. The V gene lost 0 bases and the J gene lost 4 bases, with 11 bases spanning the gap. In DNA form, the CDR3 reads TGTGCCAGCAGCTTGGTACTCCTTGCTTACGAGCAGTACTTC. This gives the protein CASSLVLLAYEQYF.

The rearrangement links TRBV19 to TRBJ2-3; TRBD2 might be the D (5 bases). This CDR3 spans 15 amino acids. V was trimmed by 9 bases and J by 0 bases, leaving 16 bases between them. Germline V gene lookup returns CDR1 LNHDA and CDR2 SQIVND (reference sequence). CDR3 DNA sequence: TGTGCCAGCCATCGAGGAGCGGCTAGCACAGATACGCAGTATTTT. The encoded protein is CASHRGAASTDTQYF.